This T cell receptor (beta chain) comes out of a study of T cells after yellow fever vaccination. Study results and caveats: Boosting was followed by the reappearance of most primary-vaccination clones (approximately 95% CD4, under 90% CD8).

In TCRdb, the 5' RACE reads were re-called with MiXCR into one record per CDR3 protein. The sample gives a few hundred thousand distinct CDR3 sequences, about a sixth of which show up once; 17% is in the top ten. This CDR3 region has 16 residues. Germline loops: CDR1 MNHEY, CDR2 SVGEGT. The V and J ends lost 0 bases and 3 bases respectively, with 13 bases between them. On this clonotype: No antigen is known for it.

Sequenced here: PBMCs, sampled less than 6 days after the first yellow fever vaccination. The clonotype originates from a man younger than 35 who received the YFV17D yellow fever vaccine. This chain uses TRBV6-2 or TRBV6-3 with TRBJ2-3, with unresolved D. In nucleotides, the CDR3 is TGTGCCAGCAGTTACTCTACCCTTGACTTAACAGATACGCAGTATTTT. Translated: CASSYSTLDLTDTQYF.